The 28 T cell receptor beta chains reported below all come from one sample, sequenced in a study of cytomegalovirus exposure and HLA in healthy donors. Primers included in the PCR were 60 Vbeta and 13 Jbeta primers. Some clones are missing from TCRdb's copy, which holds only in-frame ones; the method was immunoSEQ multiplex PCR. Of roughly 100,000 clones listed, roughly a tenth are singletons. The material sequenced was PBMCs. The receptors originated from a middle-aged man in good health and CMV-seropositive.

This clone was counted a few times. The J gene is TRBJ1-1, the V gene TRBV18; TRBD1 aligns across 9 bases. CDR3 size: 16 residues. Germline V gene sequence: CDR1 KGHSH, CDR2 LQKENI. V lost 3 bases to trimming and J lost 0 bases; unmatched junction nucleotides: 5. CDR3 loop: CASSPDRGRLNTEAFF. The CDR3 nucleotides read TGTGCCAGCTCACCCGACAGGGGGAGATTGAACACTGAAGCTTTCTTT.

This clone showed up just a few times. CDR3 nucleotide sequence: TGTGCCAGCAGCACGACAGACATGAACACTGAAGCTTTCTTT. It encodes CASSTTDMNTEAFF. The chain has TRBV9 and TRBJ1-1; weak D call: TRBD1 (5 bases). CDR1 and CDR2 from the germline V gene are SGDLS and YYNGEE. The CDR3 sequence is 14 residues long. The ends were cut back, 4 bases at V and 0 bases at J, with 10 bases in the middle.

This clone was detected only a few times. This chain links TRBV7-3 with TRBJ1-1, with D unclear. Per the germline V gene, CDR1 is SGHTA and CDR2 is FQGTGA. This CDR3 spans 13 amino acids. Trimming took 3 bases from V and 1 from J, leaving 6 bases between them. This CDR3 reads CASSFGRNTEAFF. Here the CDR3 DNA reads TGTGCCAGCAGCTTTGGCAGGAACACTGAAGCTTTCTTT.

This clone occurred a few times. This sequence joins TRBV2 and TRBJ2-7; 14 bases align to TRBD2. This CDR3 is built from 18 residues. CDR1 is SNHLY, CDR2 FYNNEI, per germline. The V and J ends lost 6 bases and 1 base, in that order; junction bases with no gene match: 11. CDR3 nucleotides: TGTGCCAGCAGACTCGGGACTAGCGGGAGTAGTAGGTCCTACGAGCAGTACTTC. Encoded protein: CASRLGTSGSSRSYEQYF.

This chain links TRBV28 with TRBJ1-1; a possible D gene is TRBD1 (6 bases). Between the trimmed V and J ends, which lost 3 bases and 3 bases, there was a span of 14 bases. CDR1 and CDR2 from the germline V gene are MDHEN and SYDVKM. This CDR3 spans 15 amino acids. For the CDR3, the DNA is TGTGCCAGCAGTTTGGGGGCAACTGAGTACACTGAAGCTTTCTTT. This sequence encodes CASSLGATEYTEAFF.

In its sample, this clone was seen a few times. The chain couples TRBV27 to TRBJ2-3, with 14 bases that match TRBD2. V lost 4 bases and J lost 5; bases outside the gene matches: 11. Per germline, CDR1 MNHEY and CDR2 SMNVEV (reference sequence). The length of the CDR3 is 18 residues. The CDR3 region is CASSSDRLAGGPGDTQYF. CDR3 sequence (DNA): TGTGCCAGCAGTTCCGACCGACTAGCGGGAGGGCCAGGAGATACGCAGTATTTT.

The table lists this clone with a few counts. The CDR3 sequence: CASSYGSGAAPTYF. DNA for the CDR3: TGTGCCAGCAGTTACGGATCAGGAGCGGCCCCGACGTATTTT. This rearrangement joins TRBV6-5 to TRBJ2-3, with D tentatively TRBD2 (5 bases). The germline V and J ends were trimmed by 2 bases and 14 bases, with 20 bases remaining between them. The CDR3 is 14 residues long. Germline values: CDR1 MNHEY, CDR2 SVGAGI.

The CDR3 nucleotides are TGTGCCAGCAATCGGGCTAGCGGGAGCTATGAGCAGTTCTTC. It codes for CASNRASGSYEQFF. The chain links TRBV9 to TRBJ2-1, with 10 bases that match TRBD2. In germline, CDR1 is SGDLS, CDR2 YYNGEE. The ends lost 6 bases at V and 8 bases at J; junction bases unmatched: 8. CDR3 size: 14 residues.

The chain couples TRBV7-3 to TRBJ2-6, with D tentatively TRBD2 (5 bases). Germline V gives CDR1 SGHTA, CDR2 FQGTGA. This CDR3 is built from 16 residues. V was clipped by 5 bases and J by 0 bases, with 11 bases between them. This CDR3 reads CASSQGRGSGANVLTF. CDR3 in DNA: TGTGCCAGCAGCCAAGGACGGGGCTCTGGGGCCAACGTCCTGACTTTC.

This clone was seen more than once but under ten times. V gene TRBV6-1 combines with J gene TRBJ2-7; 8 bases align to TRBD1. This CDR3 spans 12 amino acids. Unmatched junction bases numbered 4, after V lost 6 bases and J lost 6 bases. In germline, CDR1 is MNHNS, CDR2 SASEGT. CDR3 protein: CASRDRVGEQYF. The CDR3 nucleotides read TGTGCCAGCAGGGACAGGGTCGGCGAGCAGTACTTC.

This clone has a handful of counts. The junction shows a germline mismatch at one end, possibly a read error. The J gene is TRBJ2-4, the V gene TRBV6-1; D possibly corresponds to TRBD1 (6 bases). The CDR3 is made up of 12 amino acids. Germline values: CDR1 MNHNS, CDR2 SASEGT. The CDR3 reads CASSSRADRLGF. CDR3 DNA sequence: TGTGCCAGCAGCTCGAGGGCGGACAGATTAGGCTTC.

This chain links TRBV21-1 with TRBJ2-7; the table assigns TRBD1, which was not confirmed against the DNA. TRBV21-1 is an annotated pseudogene. This CDR3 region has 18 residues. CDR3 sequence (DNA): TGTGCCAGCAGCAAAGCTCGAAGAAAGACAGGTTTGTCCTACGAGCAGTACTTC. Its translation is CASSKARRKTGLSYEQYF.

This sequence joins TRBV28 and TRBJ2-1, with D possibly TRBD1 on 6 matching bases. V was trimmed by 6 bases and J by 9 bases, leaving 9 bases between them. Per the germline V gene, CDR1 is MDHEN and CDR2 is SYDVKM. CDR3 length: 11 residues. The DNA for the CDR3 is TGTGCCAGCAGGTTCAGGGGTGAGCAGTTCTTC. Translating gives CASRFRGEQFF.

This clone was seen a few times. The chain's CDR3 is CATSRAGQPPAGELFF. The CDR3 nucleotides are TGTGCCACCAGCAGAGCCGGACAACCACCCGCCGGGGAGCTGTTTTTT. V and J are TRBV15 and TRBJ2-2, with D tentatively TRBD1 (5 bases). CDR1 LNHNV and CDR2 YYDKDF come from the germline V gene (reference sequence). The CDR3 runs 16 residues. V gave up 1 base and J gave up 6 bases, with 15 bases separating them.

The rearrangement uses TRBV7-9 and TRBJ2-5, with 7 bases aligning to TRBD1. This CDR3 comprises 15 residues. CDR1 is SEHNR, CDR2 FQNEAQ, per germline (reference sequence). V lost 7 bases to trimming and J lost 6 bases; unmatched junction nucleotides: 14. The CDR3 DNA sequence: TGTGCCAGCACTGGAGTTAGGGGGCCTATGCAGACCCAGTACTTC. It is translated as CASTGVRGPMQTQYF.

The chain uses TRBV7-2 and TRBJ2-2; maybe TRBD2 (5 bases). The V and J ends lost 3 bases and 1 base respectively, with 15 bases between them. Germline CDR1 reads SGHTA; CDR2 reads FQGNSA. CDR3 length: 17 amino acids. CDR3 sequence reads: CASSFAPRAGNTGELFF. In DNA form, the CDR3 reads TGTGCCAGCAGCTTTGCCCCGAGGGCAGGGAACACCGGGGAGCTGTTTTTT.

The chain employs TRBV6-1 and TRBJ2-2, with 7 bases that match TRBD1. The CDR3 covers 14 residues. Per the germline V gene, CDR1 is MNHNS and CDR2 is SASEGT. The J segment lost 1 base and the V segment lost 7 bases, leaving 3 bases of the junction unmatched. The CDR3 coding sequence is TGTGCCAGCATGGGGACAGTGAACACCGGGGAGCTGTTTTTT. Translating gives CASMGTVNTGELFF.

In the case of this clone: Other DNA sequences in this sample translate to the same CDR3. CDR3 loop: CASREGGLSYNEQFF. The CDR3 DNA reads as TGCGCCAGCAGGGAAGGGGGATTATCCTACAATGAGCAGTTCTTC. V is TRBV4-1 and J is TRBJ2-1; tentative D call: TRBD1 (6 bases). The CDR3 contains 15 residues. CDR1 is MGHRA and CDR2 is YSYEKL in the germline V gene. V was trimmed by 6 bases and J by 1 base, leaving 13 bases between them.

As to this clone: The junction departs from the called germline gene at one end, perhaps through a read error. The chain combines TRBV7-7 with TRBJ2-7; 7 bases line up with TRBD1. The CDR3 loop spans 13 amino acids. Germline V gene data show CDR1 as SSHAT and CDR2 as FNYEAQ (reference sequence). The CDR3 loop reads CASSRDSTYEQYF. In nucleotides, the CDR3 is TGTGCTAGCAGCCGGGACAGCACCTACGAGCAGTACTTC.

The J gene is TRBJ2-1, the V gene TRBV2; maybe TRBD2 (5 bases). Germline values: CDR1 SNHLY, CDR2 FYNNEI. The germline V and J ends were trimmed by 5 bases and 6 bases, with 14 bases remaining between them. The length of the CDR3 is 14 residues. Here the CDR3 reads CASSRSDRGNEQFF. The DNA of the CDR3 is TGTGCCAGCAGTCGATCGGACCGGGGCAATGAGCAGTTCTTC.

The chain links TRBV2 to TRBJ2-1; possible D gene TRBD1, 5 bases. This CDR3 is 13 amino acids long. V was trimmed by 8 bases and J by 5 bases, leaving 13 bases between them. The germline CDR1 and CDR2 sequences are SNHLY and FYNNEI. Here the CDR3 DNA reads TGTGCCAGCGTTTTGACGGACAACAATGAGCAGTTCTTC. Translating gives CASVLTDNNEQFF.

The chain is built from TRBV20-1 and TRBJ1-5; D is unresolved. Germline V CDR1 and CDR2: DFQATT, SNEGSKA (reference sequence). The CDR3 is 10 amino acids. V lost 5 bases, J lost 9 bases, and 8 bases lay in between. CDR3 loop: CSAGHGPQHF. CDR3 nucleotides: TGCAGTGCTGGCCATGGGCCCCAGCATTTT.

This clone has more than one count but fewer than ten. J is TRBJ2-7 and V is TRBV25-1; D gene unclear. This CDR3 has 11 residues. Germline-derived CDR1 and CDR2 are MGHDK and SYGVNS. Trimming shortened V by 3 bases and J by 2 bases, and 2 bases separated the two germline ends. The CDR3 region has the DNA TGTGCCAGCAGTGACACCTACGAGCAGTACTTC. Translated, it gives CASSDTYEQYF.

This chain uses TRBV14 with TRBJ2-1; 7 positions match TRBD2. The CDR3 extends over 12 amino acids. Germline CDR1 is SGHDN and CDR2 is FVKESK. J was trimmed by 15 bases and V by 1 base; bases with no gene match: 6. CDR3 region: CASSQGSGKRFF. The CDR3 DNA is TGTGCCAGCAGCCAAGGGAGCGGGAAACGGTTCTTC.

This chain connects TRBV7-2 to TRBJ2-5; 12 bases align to TRBD2. This CDR3 spans 15 amino acids. Germline V lookup: CDR1 SGHTA, CDR2 FQGNSA. J lost 9 bases, V lost 5 bases, and 10 bases had no gene match. The CDR3 sequence: CASSGASGRDAAQYF. CDR3 nucleotides: TGTGCCAGCAGCGGAGCTAGCGGGAGGGACGCGGCCCAGTACTTC.

The chain links TRBV11-2 to TRBJ2-1; 8 nucleotides align to TRBD2. CDR1 and CDR2 from the germline V gene are SGHAT and FQNNGV. J was trimmed by 2 bases and V by 2 bases; bases with no gene match: 8. CDR3 length: 17 amino acids. The DNA for the CDR3 is TGTGCCAGCAGCTTACATTTTTCGGGAGGGGCCTACAATGAGCAGTTCTTC. Translated: CASSLHFSGGAYNEQFF.

A few counts support this clone. The chain carries TRBV7-6 and TRBJ1-1; D is undetermined. This CDR3 is built from 14 residues. The V gene's germline CDR1 is SGHVS and CDR2 FNYEAQ. The V gene lost 1 base and the J gene lost 0 bases, with 6 bases spanning the gap. CDR3 sequence (DNA): TGTGCCAGCAGCTTAGACAGCATGAACACTGAAGCTTTCTTT. The encoded protein is CASSLDSMNTEAFF.

This clone was recorded a few times. The rearrangement joins TRBV28 to TRBJ1-2; D is perhaps TRBD1 (6 bases). This CDR3 spans 13 amino acids. Germline V gene sequence: CDR1 MDHEN, CDR2 SYDVKM. V was clipped by 5 bases and J by 9 bases, with 16 bases between them. The CDR3 bases are TGTGCCAGCAGTAAGCGCAGGGGTTTGCGCTACACCTTC. This encodes CASSKRRGLRYTF.